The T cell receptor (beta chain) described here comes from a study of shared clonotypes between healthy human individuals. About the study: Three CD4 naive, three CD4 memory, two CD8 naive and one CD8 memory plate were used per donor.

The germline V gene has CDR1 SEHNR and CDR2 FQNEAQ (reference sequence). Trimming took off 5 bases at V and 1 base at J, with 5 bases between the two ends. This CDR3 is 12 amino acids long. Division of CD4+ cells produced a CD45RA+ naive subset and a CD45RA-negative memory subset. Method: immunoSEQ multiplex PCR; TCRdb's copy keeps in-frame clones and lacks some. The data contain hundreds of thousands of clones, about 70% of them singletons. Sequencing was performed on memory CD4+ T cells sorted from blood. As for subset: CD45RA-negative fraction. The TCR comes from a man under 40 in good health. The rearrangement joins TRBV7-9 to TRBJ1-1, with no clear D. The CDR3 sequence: CASSRQNTEAFF. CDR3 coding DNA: TGTGCCAGCAGCCGACAGAACACTGAAGCTTTCTTT.